This T cell receptor beta chain came from a study of blood T cell dynamics during melanoma immunotherapy. Study information: Metastatic melanoma patients received first-line pembrolizumab or nivolumab plus ipilimumab. Overall study findings and caveats: Disease-control patients' PBMC repertoires became either more clonal or more diverse at W3.

Stated time point: week 3, after first cycle of checkpoint inhibitor. Blood was drawn before treatment and at week 3 after checkpoint blockade. Prior systemic cancer therapy, immunosuppressant use and other active malignancies excluded patients. As to this clone: As yet, its antigen is unknown.

The germline gives CDR1 SGHRS, CDR2 YFSETQ. The CDR3 loop spans 14 amino acids. Trimming removed 0 bases from V and 2 bases from J, with 9 bases in between. The assay was immunoSEQ multiplex PCR, and TCRdb's table has in-frame clones only and misses some. The sample has 5,500 to 7,500 clones, more than 75% seen once. The TCR originated in a human donor with melanoma. Some clones in this sample may be carry-over from other donors' samples. J is TRBJ2-7 and V is TRBV5-1; D may be TRBD1 or TRBD2 (5 bases each). Sample: blood, taken from a patient treated with checkpoint blockade. In DNA, the CDR3 is TGCGCCAGCAGCTTGGACAGGCGGGCCTACGAGCAGTACTTC. Amino acids: CASSLDRRAYEQYF.